Each of the 17 T cell receptor beta chains below was sequenced from the same sample in a study of blood T cells in healthy people across ages. For the second PCR, which ran for about 7 to 11 cycles, a sample-barcoded 5' primer and a J-beta primer mix were used. Each CDR3 protein gets one entry after TCRdb re-called the 5' RACE reads with MiXCR. The sample shows some 1,800,000 distinct CDR3 sequences, about two fifths of them seen only once. Sequenced sample: blood. These receptor sequences come from a human donor in good health.

This clonotype was detected a few times. J is TRBJ1-4 and V is TRBV5-1; no reliable D call. From germline, CDR1 is SGHRS and CDR2 YFSETQ. This CDR3 region has 17 residues. The germline V and J ends were trimmed by 0 bases and 2 bases, with 14 bases remaining between them. CDR3 sequence reads: CASSLEVLGGTNEKLFF. CDR3 DNA: TGCGCCAGCAGCTTGGAGGTTCTGGGCGGCACTAATGAAAAACTGTTTTTT.

This clonotype was seen only a few times. This chain uses TRBV13 with TRBJ2-1; 9 bases are a match to TRBD2. This CDR3 is built from 14 residues. V dropped 10 bases and J dropped 5; count of bases not matched to a gene: 9. Germline CDR1 PRHDT, CDR2 FYEKMQ (reference sequence). As DNA, the CDR3 is TGTGCCACAGTTTCGAGCGGGGGGCACAATGAGCAGTTCTTC. This gives the protein CATVSSGGHNEQFF.

V gene TRBV2 combines with J gene TRBJ2-3; D gene ambiguous. CDR3 length equals 15 residues. Germline assignment: CDR1 SNHLY and CDR2 FYNNEI. V dropped 5 bases and J dropped 3 bases, with 15 bases sitting between them. DNA for the CDR3: TGTGCCAGCAGTTCGACCAGATCGGCTACAGATACGCAGTATTTT. It specifies CASSSTRSATDTQYF.

This clonotype was detected a few times. The chain uses TRBV20-1 and TRBJ1-6; D possibly corresponds to TRBD1 (5 bases). The CDR3 is 15 amino acids. Germline V gene lookup returns CDR1 DFQATT and CDR2 SNEGSKA (reference sequence). The V end lost 0 bases, the J end lost 12 bases, and 18 bases lay between the germline ends. The CDR3 DNA reads TGCAGTGCTAGAGATTCAGGGAAGATTGGTGGACCCCTCCACTTT. Amino acids: CSARDSGKIGGPLHF.

The sample holds a few counts of this clonotype. This chain connects TRBV4-1 to TRBJ1-5; possible D gene TRBD1, 6 bases. This CDR3 has 17 residues. Trimming removed 1 base at V and 7 bases at J, with 20 bases between. CDR1 and CDR2 (germline): MGHRA, YSYEKL. This CDR3 is CASSQVMGRGTGQPQHF. The DNA of the CDR3 is TGCGCCAGCAGCCAAGTAATGGGCAGGGGAACGGGACAGCCCCAGCATTTT.

This clonotype was seen repeatedly, ten times or more. This chain joins TRBV11-2 and TRBJ2-6; no clear D. The ends were cut back, 1 base at V and 2 bases at J, with 12 bases in the middle. CDR1 SGHAT and CDR2 FQNNGV come from the germline V gene. The CDR3 is 17 amino acids. The CDR3 nucleotides read TGTGCCAGCAGCTTAGGGGTCCTTCGTACTGGGGCCAACGTCCTGACTTTC. It is translated as CASSLGVLRTGANVLTF.

This chain's CDR3 is CSAYPSGLNTEAFF. The CDR3 nucleotides are TGCAGCGCATATCCCTCTGGATTGAACACTGAAGCTTTCTTT. The rearrangement joins TRBV29-1 to TRBJ1-1, with no clear D. Trimming cost V 7 bases and J 0 bases, with 15 bases left between them. This CDR3 spans 14 amino acids. Per the germline V gene, CDR1 is SQVTM and CDR2 is ANQGSEA. The whole variable domain, remainder taken from reference TRBV29-1 and TRBJ1-1, is SAVISQKPSRDICQRGTSLTIQCQVDSQVTMMFWYRQQPGQSLTLIATANQGSEATYESGFVIDKFPISRPNLTFSTLTVSNMSPEDSSIYLCSAYPSGLNTEAFFGQGTRLTVV.

This rearrangement joins TRBV20-1 to TRBJ2-7, with 9 bases aligning to TRBD2. Germline trimming cut 7 bases from V and 4 bases from J; bases unmatched to any gene: 11. The CDR3 has 14 amino acids. CDR1 DFQATT and CDR2 SNEGSKA come from the germline V gene (reference sequence). CDR3 in amino acids: CSGKLAGALYEQYF. The CDR3 region has the DNA TGCAGTGGGAAATTAGCGGGGGCGTTGTACGAGCAGTACTTC.

V gene TRBV7-2 combines with J gene TRBJ2-3; 8 bases match TRBD1. CDR1 and CDR2 (germline): SGHTA, FQGNSA. There are 15 residues in the CDR3. The V gene end was trimmed by 4 bases and the J gene end by 5 bases; junction bases not matched to a gene: 8. This CDR3 is CASSSQQGEIDTQYF. The DNA of the CDR3 is TGTGCCAGCAGCTCCCAACAGGGGGAAATAGATACGCAGTATTTT.

The chain links TRBV20-1 to TRBJ2-5; 8 nucleotides match TRBD1. The end of the DNA fits TRBJ2-7 better, so the J call may be wrong. The CDR3 is made up of 14 amino acids. Germline CDR1 is DFQATT and CDR2 is SNEGSKA (reference sequence). The CDR3 DNA reads TGCAGTGCTAGTCGACAGGGGCATTTCTACGAGCAGTACTTC. Residues: CSASRQGHFYEQYF.

The chain employs TRBV6-5 and TRBJ2-4, with TRBD1 matching 7 bases. With the DNA end fitting TRBJ2-7 better, the J assignment may be wrong. CDR3 size: 14 residues. Germline V lookup: CDR1 MNHEY, CDR2 SVGAGI. CDR3 coding DNA: TGTGCCAGCAGTCCCCAGACAGGGACGGACGAGCAGTACTTC. This translates into CASSPQTGTDEQYF.

This clonotype was counted many times. The chain employs TRBV4-1 and TRBJ2-7; 8 bases fit TRBD1. V dropped 5 bases and J dropped 7; count of bases not matched to a gene: 13. Germline V gene lookup returns CDR1 MGHRA and CDR2 YSYEKL. The CDR3 length is 15 residues. CDR3 residues: CASSWRQGAGGEQYF. CDR3 coding DNA: TGCGCCAGCAGCTGGCGGCAGGGGGCTGGAGGGGAGCAGTACTTC.

The table lists this clonotype with many counts. This sequence joins TRBV28 and TRBJ2-1, with D maybe TRBD2 (6 bases). V lost 6 bases, J lost 4 bases, and 10 bases lay in between. The germline CDR1 and CDR2 sequences are MDHEN and SYDVKM. This CDR3 has 13 amino acids. Written as DNA, the CDR3 is TGTGCCAGCAGGCGGGACCTATACAATGAGCAGTTCTTC. As protein: CASRRDLYNEQFF.

The chain is built from TRBV5-1 and TRBJ2-3, with D uncertain. CDR3 size: 13 residues. Trimming cost V 4 bases and J 6 bases, with 12 bases left between them. CDR1 and CDR2 (germline): SGHRS, YFSETQ. As DNA, the CDR3 is TGCGCCAGCAGCCCTACTACTACGGATACGCAGTATTTT. Amino acid sequence: CASSPTTTDTQYF.

J is TRBJ1-1 and V is TRBV9; D gene unclear. Germline CDR1 and CDR2: SGDLS and YYNGEE. The CDR3 totals 13 residues. V lost 0 bases and J 3 bases, leaving 6 bases between the germline ends. CDR3 coding DNA: TGTGCCAGCAGCGTAGACCGGCACACTGAAGCTTTCTTT. As protein: CASSVDRHTEAFF.

The chain uses TRBV6-5 and TRBJ1-2; 8 bases align to TRBD1. The germline V gene encodes CDR1 MNHEY and CDR2 SVGAGI. This CDR3 comprises 12 residues. With V trimmed by 7 bases and J by 7 bases, 5 bases remained unmatched. The DNA of the CDR3 is TGTGCCAGCACCCAGGGGGCTAGTGGCTACACCTTC. This sequence encodes CASTQGASGYTF.

Many counts were recorded for this clonotype. This chain connects TRBV7-2 to TRBJ2-1; tentatively, D is TRBD1 (6 bases). V lost 0 bases, J lost 0 bases, and 6 bases lay in between. This CDR3 region has 15 residues. In germline, CDR1 is SGHTA, CDR2 FQGNSA. CDR3 DNA: TGTGCCAGCAGCTTAGCCAGGGGCTCCTACAATGAGCAGTTCTTC. The encoded protein is CASSLARGSYNEQFF.